This TCR beta chain was captured by sequencing in a study of blood T cell repertoires in COVID-19. Study at large: Sites across the United States, Italy and Spain contributed samples from acute and convalescent COVID-19.

The CDR3 extends over 13 amino acids. Germline V CDR1 and CDR2: SGHTA, FQGNSA. Trimming stripped 5 bases from V and 1 base from J, with 8 bases between. Source study methods: Amplification of reference gene primers provided the estimated nucleated cell counts. Clones were read by immunoSEQ multiplex PCR, and TCRdb kept only the in-frame ones, dropping some. V and J calls and clone size are as listed in that table; D and trimming were resolved from the DNA. Of some 130,000 clones listed, more than 70% are singletons. Points on this clone: The sample contains more than one DNA sequence encoding this CDR3.

The chain joins TRBV7-2 to TRBJ1-1; unclear D gene. The clonotype was recovered from a man aged 50 to 59 with acute or convalescent COVID-19. The sequenced sample was peripheral blood. This CDR3 reads CASSLRQNTEAFF. As DNA, the CDR3 is TGTGCCAGCAGCCTGCGTCAGAACACTGAAGCTTTCTTT. Based on the CDR3 plus reference TRBV7-2 and TRBJ1-1, the full variable domain is GAGVSQSPSNKVTEKGKDVELRCDPISGHTALYWYRQSLGQGLEFLIYFQGNSAPDKSGLPSDRFSAERTGGSVSTLTIQRTQQEDSAVYLCASSLRQNTEAFFGQGTRLTVV.